This T cell receptor (beta chain) was captured in a study of PD-L1 blockade in urothelial cancer. On the study more broadly: Samples came from 3 weeks, at the second dose, and 6 weeks into treatment. Blood-derived samples held a median around 130,000 T cells.

Sequencing was performed with immunoSEQ multiplex PCR; in TCRdb, only in-frame clones are kept and a portion is missing. The data contain 35,000 to 40,000 clones, approximately 83% of them singletons. The clonotype was recovered from a man aged 60 to 69 with urothelial cancer. The material was PBMCs, obtained around atezolizumab (anti-PD-L1) treatment.

CDR3 residues: CASRPDRSTEAFF. The CDR3 DNA reads as TGTGCCAGCAGGCCCGACAGGAGCACTGAAGCTTTCTTT. The rearrangement uses TRBV7-6 and TRBJ1-1, with D maybe TRBD1 (6 bases). Trimming cost V 6 bases and J 4 bases, with 12 bases left between them. CDR1 is SGHVS and CDR2 is FNYEAQ in the germline V gene. There are 13 residues in the CDR3.